The source of this T cell receptor (beta chain) is a study of T cells after yellow fever vaccination. Study observations and caveats: Most primary-vaccination clones reappeared after the booster (around 95% CD4, around 88% CD8). Contamination of FACS-sorted repertoires by abundant clonotypes from the bulk population could occur. On re-exposure, the response was weaker but peaked faster, at day 5 versus 15.

A universal primer site and UMIs were added as TCR cDNA was made by 5'RACE template switching. Using its own MiXCR run on the 5' RACE reads, TCRdb lists one record per CDR3 protein. The profile covers around 340,000 distinct CDR3 sequences, with around 12% appearing a single time and about 3% taken by the ten largest. A note on this clonotype: The antigen remains undetermined.

CDR1 is ENHRY, CDR2 SYGVKD, per germline. This CDR3 contains 16 residues. V dropped 7 bases and J dropped 8; count of bases not matched to a gene: 16. The chain uses TRBV10-3 and TRBJ1-2, with 10 bases identical to TRBD1. The TCR originated in a man younger than 35 who received the YFV17D yellow fever vaccine. The starting material was CD4+ T cells sorted from PBMCs, obtained 15 days after the yellow fever booster vaccination. In DNA form, the CDR3 reads TGTGCCATCACCTCCGGGACAGGGGCCACTACGGGCGGCTACACCTTC. Amino acid sequence: CAITSGTGATTGGYTF.